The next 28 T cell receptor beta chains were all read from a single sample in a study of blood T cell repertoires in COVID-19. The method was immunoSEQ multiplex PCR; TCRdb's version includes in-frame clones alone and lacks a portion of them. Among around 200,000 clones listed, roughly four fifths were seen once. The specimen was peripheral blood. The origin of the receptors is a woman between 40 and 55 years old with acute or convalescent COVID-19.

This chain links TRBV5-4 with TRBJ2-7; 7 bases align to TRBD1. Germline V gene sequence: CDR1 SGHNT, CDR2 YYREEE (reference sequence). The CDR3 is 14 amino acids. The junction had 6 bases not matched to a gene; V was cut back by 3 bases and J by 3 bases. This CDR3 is CASSSGRGSYEQYF. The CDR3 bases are TGTGCCAGCAGCTCCGGCAGGGGGAGCTACGAGCAGTACTTC.

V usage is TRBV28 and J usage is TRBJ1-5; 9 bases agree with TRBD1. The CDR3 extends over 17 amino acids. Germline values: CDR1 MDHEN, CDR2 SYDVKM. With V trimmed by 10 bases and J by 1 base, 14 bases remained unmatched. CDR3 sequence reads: CATREDRGQFSNQPQHF. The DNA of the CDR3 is TGTGCCACTCGTGAGGACAGGGGACAGTTCAGCAATCAGCCCCAGCATTTT.

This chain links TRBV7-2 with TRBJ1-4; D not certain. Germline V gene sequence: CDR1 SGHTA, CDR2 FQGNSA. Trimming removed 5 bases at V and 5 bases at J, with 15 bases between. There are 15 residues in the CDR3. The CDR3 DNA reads TGTGCCAGCAGCGTAGTTCCTAATATGAATGAAAAACTGTTTTTT. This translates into CASSVVPNMNEKLFF. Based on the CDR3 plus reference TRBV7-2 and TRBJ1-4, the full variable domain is GAGVSQSPSNKVTEKGKDVELRCDPISGHTALYWYRQSLGQGLEFLIYFQGNSAPDKSGLPSDRFSAERTGGSVSTLTIQRTQQEDSAVYLCASSVVPNMNEKLFFGSGTQLSVL.

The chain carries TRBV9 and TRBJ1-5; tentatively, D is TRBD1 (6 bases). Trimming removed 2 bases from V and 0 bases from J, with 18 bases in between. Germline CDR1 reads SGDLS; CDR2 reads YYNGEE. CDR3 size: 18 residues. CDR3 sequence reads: CASSVPLGGAYSNQPQHF. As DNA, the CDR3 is TGTGCCAGCAGCGTCCCTCTCGGGGGGGCTTATAGCAATCAGCCCCAGCATTTT.

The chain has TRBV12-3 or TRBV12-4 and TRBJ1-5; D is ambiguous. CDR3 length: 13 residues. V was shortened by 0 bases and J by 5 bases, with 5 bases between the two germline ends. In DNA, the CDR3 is TGTGCCAGCAGTTTAGCTCGGTATCAGCCCCAGCATTTT. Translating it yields CASSLARYQPQHF.

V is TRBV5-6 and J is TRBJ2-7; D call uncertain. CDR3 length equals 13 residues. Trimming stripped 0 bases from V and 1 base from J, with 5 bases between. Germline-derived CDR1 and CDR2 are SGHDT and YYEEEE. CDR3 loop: CASSLETSYEQYF. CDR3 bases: TGTGCCAGCAGCTTGGAAACATCCTACGAGCAGTACTTC.

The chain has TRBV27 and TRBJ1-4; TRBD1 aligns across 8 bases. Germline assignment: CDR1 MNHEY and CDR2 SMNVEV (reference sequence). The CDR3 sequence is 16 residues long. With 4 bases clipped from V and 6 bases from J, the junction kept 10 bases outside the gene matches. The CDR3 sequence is CASSSSGQGLHEKLFF. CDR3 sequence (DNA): TGTGCCAGCAGTTCCTCTGGACAGGGCCTTCATGAAAAACTGTTTTTT. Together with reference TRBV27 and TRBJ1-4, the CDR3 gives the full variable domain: EAQVTQNPRYLITVTGKKLTVTCSQNMNHEYMSWYRQDPGLGLRQIYYSMNVEVTDKGDVPEGYKVSRKEKRNFPLILESPSPNQTSLYFCASSSSGQGLHEKLFFGSGTQLSVL.

CDR3 in amino acids: CAREAESNQPQHF. DNA for the CDR3: TGTGCCAGGGAGGCAGAAAGCAATCAGCCCCAGCATTTT. V and J are TRBV7-3 and TRBJ1-5; D is ambiguous. The germline gives CDR1 SGHTA, CDR2 FQGTGA. The CDR3 length is 13 residues. The V end was cut by 9 bases, the J end by 1 base, with 10 bases between.

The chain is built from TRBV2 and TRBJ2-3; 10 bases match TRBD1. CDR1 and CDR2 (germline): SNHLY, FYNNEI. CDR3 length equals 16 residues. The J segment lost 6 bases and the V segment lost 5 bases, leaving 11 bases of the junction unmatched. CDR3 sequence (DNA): TGTGCCAGCAGTCGGACAGGGGGTGTGATCACGGATACGCAGTATTTT. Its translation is CASSRTGGVITDTQYF.

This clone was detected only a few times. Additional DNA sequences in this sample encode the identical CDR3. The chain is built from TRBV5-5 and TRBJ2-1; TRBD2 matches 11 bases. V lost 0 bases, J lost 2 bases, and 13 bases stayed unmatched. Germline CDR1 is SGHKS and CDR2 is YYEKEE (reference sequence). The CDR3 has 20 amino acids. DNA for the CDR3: TGTGCCAGCAGCTTGGTTTTATCCCTAGCGGGAGGCTCCGCCTACAATGAGCAGTTCTTC. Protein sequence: CASSLVLSLAGGSAYNEQFF.

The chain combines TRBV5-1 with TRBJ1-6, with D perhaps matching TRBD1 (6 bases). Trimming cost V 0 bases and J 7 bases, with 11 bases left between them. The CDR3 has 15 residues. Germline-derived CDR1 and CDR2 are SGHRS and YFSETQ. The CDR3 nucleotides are TGCGCCAGCAGCTTGGGACAGGTGATGAATTCACCCCTCCACTTT. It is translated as CASSLGQVMNSPLHF.

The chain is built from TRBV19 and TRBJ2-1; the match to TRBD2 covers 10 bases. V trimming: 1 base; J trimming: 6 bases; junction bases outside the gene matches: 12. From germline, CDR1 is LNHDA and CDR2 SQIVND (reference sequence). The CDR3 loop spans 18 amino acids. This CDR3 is CASSIVGLAGGRVNEQFF. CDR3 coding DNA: TGTGCCAGTAGTATAGTCGGGTTAGCGGGGGGCCGTGTCAATGAGCAGTTCTTC.

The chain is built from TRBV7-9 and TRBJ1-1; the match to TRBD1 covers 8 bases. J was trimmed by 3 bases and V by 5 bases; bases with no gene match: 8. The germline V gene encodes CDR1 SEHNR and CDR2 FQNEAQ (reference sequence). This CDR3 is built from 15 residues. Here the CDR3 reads CASSRPDRGDTEAFF. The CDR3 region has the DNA TGTGCCAGCAGCCGACCAGACAGGGGAGACACTGAAGCTTTCTTT.

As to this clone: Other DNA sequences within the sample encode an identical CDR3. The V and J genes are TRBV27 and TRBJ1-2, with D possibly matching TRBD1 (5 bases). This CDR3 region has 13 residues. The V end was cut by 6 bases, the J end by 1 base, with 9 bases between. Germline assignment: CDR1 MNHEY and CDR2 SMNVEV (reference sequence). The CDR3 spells CASSLDSNYGYTF. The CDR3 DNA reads TGTGCCAGCAGCTTAGACAGTAACTATGGCTACACCTTC.

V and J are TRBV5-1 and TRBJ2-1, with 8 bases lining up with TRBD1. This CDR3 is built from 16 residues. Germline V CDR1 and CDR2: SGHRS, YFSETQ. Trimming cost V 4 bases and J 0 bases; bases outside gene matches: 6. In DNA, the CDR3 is TGCGCCAGCAGCCCCAGGGGACAGGCCTCCTACAATGAGCAGTTCTTC. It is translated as CASSPRGQASYNEQFF.

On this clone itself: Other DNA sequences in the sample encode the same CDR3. CDR3 sequence: CASSVDRGRDGYTF. Written as DNA, the CDR3 is TGTGCCAGCAGTGTGGACAGGGGGCGGGATGGCTACACCTTC. The chain joins TRBV19 to TRBJ1-2, with TRBD1 matching 11 bases. The germline V gene has CDR1 LNHDA and CDR2 SQIVND (reference sequence). Trimming cost V 9 bases and J 6 bases; bases outside gene matches: 9. The CDR3 sequence is 14 residues long. Using reference TRBV19 and TRBJ1-2 for the parts outside the CDR3, the full variable domain is DGGITQSPKYLFRKEGQNVTLSCEQNLNHDAMYWYRQDPGQGLRLIYYSQIVNDFQKGDIAEGYSVSREKKESFPLTVTSAQKNPTAFYLCASSVDRGRDGYTFGSGTRLTVV.

The CDR3 loop is CASSAGPGGIHYEQYF. The CDR3 DNA reads as TGTGCCAGCAGCGCGGGACCGGGGGGGATCCACTACGAGCAGTACTTC. The rearrangement joins TRBV9 to TRBJ2-7, with 8 bases fitting TRBD2. After removal of 3 bases from V and 3 bases from J, the junction contained 11 bases not matched to a gene. CDR3 length: 16 residues. Germline lookup yields CDR1 SGDLS and CDR2 YYNGEE.

The CDR3 nucleotides read TGTGCCAGCTCACCACGGACAGGGGCGGATGGCGGGGAGCTGTTTTTT. It specifies CASSPRTGADGGELFF. This chain links TRBV18 with TRBJ2-2; 9 nucleotides align to TRBD1. The CDR3 totals 16 residues. Germline CDR1 KGHSH, CDR2 LQKENI. J lost 7 bases, V lost 1 base, and 7 bases had no gene match.

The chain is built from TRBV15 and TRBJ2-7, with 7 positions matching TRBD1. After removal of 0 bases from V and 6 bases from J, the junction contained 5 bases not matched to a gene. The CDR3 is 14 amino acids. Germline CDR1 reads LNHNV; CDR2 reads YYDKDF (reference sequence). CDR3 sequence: CATSRDSGGSEQYF. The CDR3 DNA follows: TGTGCCACCAGCAGAGATTCAGGGGGATCCGAGCAGTACTTC. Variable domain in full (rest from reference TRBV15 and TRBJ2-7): DAMVIQNPRYQVTQFGKPVTLSCSQTLNHNVMYWYQQKSSQAPKLLFHYYDKDFNNEADTPDNFQSRRPNTSFCFLDIRSPGLGDTAMYLCATSRDSGGSEQYFGPGTRLTVT.

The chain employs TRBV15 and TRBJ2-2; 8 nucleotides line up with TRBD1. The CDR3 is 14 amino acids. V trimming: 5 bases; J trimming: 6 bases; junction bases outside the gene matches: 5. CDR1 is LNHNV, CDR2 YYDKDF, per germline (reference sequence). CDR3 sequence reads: CATSSQGAPGELFF. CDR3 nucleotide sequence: TGTGCCACCAGCTCCCAGGGGGCCCCCGGGGAGCTGTTTTTT.

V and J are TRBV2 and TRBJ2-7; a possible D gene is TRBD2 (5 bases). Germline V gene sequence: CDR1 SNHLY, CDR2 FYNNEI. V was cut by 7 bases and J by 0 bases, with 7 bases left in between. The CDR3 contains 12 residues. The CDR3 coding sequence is TGTGCCAGCAATCGGGGCTCCTACGAGCAGTACTTC. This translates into CASNRGSYEQYF.

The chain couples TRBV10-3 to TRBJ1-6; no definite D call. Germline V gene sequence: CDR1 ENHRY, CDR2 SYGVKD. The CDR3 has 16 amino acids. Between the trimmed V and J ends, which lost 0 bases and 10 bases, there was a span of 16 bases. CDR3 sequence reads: CAISESGSQLYSPLHF. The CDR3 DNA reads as TGTGCCATCAGTGAGTCGGGGAGTCAGTTGTACTCACCCCTCCACTTT.

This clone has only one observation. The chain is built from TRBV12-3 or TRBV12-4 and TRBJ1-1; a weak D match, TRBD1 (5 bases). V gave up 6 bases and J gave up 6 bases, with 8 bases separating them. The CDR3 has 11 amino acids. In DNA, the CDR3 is TGTGCCAGCAGATTCAGGGCTGAAGCTTTCTTT. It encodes CASRFRAEAFF.

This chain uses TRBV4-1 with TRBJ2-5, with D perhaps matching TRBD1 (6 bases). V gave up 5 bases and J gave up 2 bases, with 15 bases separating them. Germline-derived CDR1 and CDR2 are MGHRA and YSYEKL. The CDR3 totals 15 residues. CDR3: CASSSLPQGQETQYF. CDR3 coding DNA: TGCGCCAGCAGCTCCCTTCCCCAGGGGCAAGAGACCCAGTACTTC.

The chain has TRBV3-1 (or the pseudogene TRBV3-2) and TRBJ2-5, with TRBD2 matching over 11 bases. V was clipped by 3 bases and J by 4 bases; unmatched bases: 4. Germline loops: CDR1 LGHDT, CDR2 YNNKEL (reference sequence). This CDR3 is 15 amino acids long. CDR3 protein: CASSQSGTSGETQYF. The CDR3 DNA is TGTGCCAGCAGCCAGTCCGGGACTAGCGGAGAGACCCAGTACTTC.

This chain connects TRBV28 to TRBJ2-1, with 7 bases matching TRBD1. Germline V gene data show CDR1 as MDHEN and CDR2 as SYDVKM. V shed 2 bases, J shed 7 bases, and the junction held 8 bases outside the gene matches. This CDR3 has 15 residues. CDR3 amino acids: CASSLSQGVVNEQFF. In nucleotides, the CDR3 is TGTGCCAGCAGTTTAAGTCAGGGGGTTGTGAATGAGCAGTTCTTC.

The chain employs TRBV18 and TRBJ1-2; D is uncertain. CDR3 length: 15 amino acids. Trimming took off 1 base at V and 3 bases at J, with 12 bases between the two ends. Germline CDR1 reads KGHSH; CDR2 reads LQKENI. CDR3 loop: CASSPQAGNYYGYTF. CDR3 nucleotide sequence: TGTGCCAGCTCACCACAGGCGGGGAACTACTATGGCTACACCTTC.

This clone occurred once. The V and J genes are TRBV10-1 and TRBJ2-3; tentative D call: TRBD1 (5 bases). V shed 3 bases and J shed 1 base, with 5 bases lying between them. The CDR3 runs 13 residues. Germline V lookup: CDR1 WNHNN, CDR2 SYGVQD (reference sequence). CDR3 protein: CASSEGGTDTQYF. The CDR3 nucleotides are TGCGCCAGCAGTGAAGGGGGCACAGATACGCAGTATTTT.